Below, one T cell receptor (beta chain) is given with its context. Its antigen is still unknown. Each donor was healthy, and each was a bone marrow donor. This entry comes from a study of cytomegalovirus exposure and HLA in healthy donors. PCR was performed using 60 Vbeta and 13 Jbeta primers. Libraries were prepared by immunoSEQ multiplex PCR; TCRdb keeps only in-frame clonotypes and omits some of them. Among some 180,000 clones listed, roughly four fifths were seen once. CDR3 length equals 13 residues. V was cut by 5 bases and J by 3 bases, with 12 bases left in between. Germline-derived CDR1 and CDR2 are SGHRS and YFSETQ. Notes on the study in general: A missense variant in DCLRE1C was later tied to TCR beta V- and J-gene trimming.

Sequenced material: PBMCs. This TCR derives from a man aged 25-45 years in good health and CMV-seronegative. The V call is TRBV5-1, the J call TRBJ2-7, with D possibly being TRBD1 (5 bases). CDR3: CASSYDSSYEQYF. DNA for the CDR3: TGCGCCAGCAGTTATGACAGTAGCTACGAGCAGTACTTC.